The 20 T cell receptor beta chains listed next were all sequenced from one sample in a study of cytomegalovirus exposure and HLA in healthy donors. It was with 60 Vbeta and 13 Jbeta primers that the PCR ran. Measured with immunoSEQ multiplex PCR; TCRdb has only the in-frame clones, and not every one. Of about 160,000 clones listed, 82% are singletons. The sequenced material came from PBMCs. These receptor sequences come from a girl between 5 and 17 years old in good health and CMV-seropositive.

The sample holds one count of this clone. The chain employs TRBV28 and TRBJ1-2; TRBD1 agrees at 7 bases. In germline, CDR1 is MDHEN, CDR2 SYDVKM. The CDR3 is 16 amino acids. V was pared by 4 bases and J by 6 bases, with 14 bases of the junction left unmatched. The CDR3 loop reads CASSYDRVLGGDGYTF. The CDR3 region has the DNA TGTGCCAGCAGTTACGACAGGGTACTGGGCGGGGATGGCTACACCTTC.

The chain carries TRBV28 and TRBJ1-1; perhaps TRBD1 as D (6 bases). CDR1 and CDR2 (germline): MDHEN, SYDVKM. Trimming removed 6 bases from V and 3 bases from J, with 17 bases in between. The CDR3 sequence is 15 residues long. Written as DNA, the CDR3 is TGTGCCAGCAGCGACTCCGCGGACAGAGACACTGAAGCTTTCTTT. Protein sequence: CASSDSADRDTEAFF.

The CDR3 DNA follows: TGTGCCAGCTTGAGGACTAGCGTTACAGATACGCAGTATTTT. Protein product: CASLRTSVTDTQYF. This rearrangement joins TRBV2 to TRBJ2-3, with 9 bases fitting TRBD2. Germline V gives CDR1 SNHLY, CDR2 FYNNEI. This CDR3 region has 14 residues. V dropped 8 bases and J dropped 3; count of bases not matched to a gene: 6. Filled out from reference TRBV2 and TRBJ2-3, the complete variable domain reads EPEVTQTPSHQVTQMGQEVILRCVPISNHLYFYWYRQILGQKVEFLVSFYNNEISEKSEIFDDQFSVERPDGSNFTLKIRSTKLEDSAMYFCASLRTSVTDTQYFGPGTRLTVL.

CDR3 DNA sequence: TGCAGTGCTATGGACAGGGGTGGCTACACCTTC. Translated, it gives CSAMDRGGYTF. The rearrangement uses TRBV20-1 and TRBJ1-2; the match to TRBD1 covers 9 bases. The junction had 1 base not matched to a gene; V was cut back by 4 bases and J by 7 bases. Germline CDR1 is DFQATT and CDR2 is SNEGSKA (reference sequence). The CDR3 has 11 residues.

The CDR3 loop is CASTNIRGSEQYF. The CDR3 DNA reads as TGTGCCAGTACTAACATCAGGGGGAGCGAGCAGTACTTC. The rearrangement links TRBV19 to TRBJ2-7; the match to TRBD1 covers 7 bases. The length of the CDR3 is 13 residues. V dropped 7 bases and J dropped 6; count of bases not matched to a gene: 9. Germline V gene sequence: CDR1 LNHDA, CDR2 SQIVND (reference sequence).

V is TRBV7-9 and J is TRBJ2-7; possibly TRBD1 for D (6 bases). The germline V gene has CDR1 SEHNR and CDR2 FQNEAQ (reference sequence). CDR3 length: 15 residues. Trimming took off 4 bases at V and 3 bases at J, with 16 bases between the two ends. The CDR3 here is CASSSGAGAVYEQYF. The CDR3 region has the DNA TGTGCCAGCAGCTCAGGTGCAGGGGCTGTCTACGAGCAGTACTTC.

This sequence joins TRBV7-3 and TRBJ2-7; 7 bases are a match to TRBD1. The ends lost 8 bases at V and 6 bases at J; junction bases unmatched: 13. CDR3 length equals 14 residues. The germline CDR1 and CDR2 sequences are SGHTA and FQGTGA. The CDR3 region is CASARGAGGGEQYF. The DNA for the CDR3 is TGTGCCAGCGCCCGAGGGGCAGGGGGTGGCGAGCAGTACTTC.

The chain links TRBV27 to TRBJ2-2, with D perhaps TRBD1 (6 bases). This CDR3 spans 14 amino acids. V gave up 3 bases and J gave up 3 bases, with 8 bases separating them. Germline loops: CDR1 MNHEY, CDR2 SMNVEV (reference sequence). The CDR3 bases are TGTGCCAGCAGTTTGGACAGAGACACCGGGGAGCTGTTTTTT. It specifies CASSLDRDTGELFF.

The chain recombines TRBV29-1 with TRBJ1-5; 12 bases are a match to TRBD1. The ends lost 7 bases at V and 6 bases at J; junction bases unmatched: 13. Germline V CDR1 and CDR2: SQVTM, ANQGSEA. This CDR3 is 16 amino acids long. Written as DNA, the CDR3 is TGCAGCGGTCTCTTTCCGGGACAGGGGGCAGGTCAGCCCCAGCATTTT. This codes for CSGLFPGQGAGQPQHF.

V and J are TRBV4-1 and TRBJ2-2, with 9 bases aligning to TRBD1. The junction had 8 bases not matched to a gene; V was cut back by 6 bases and J by 0 bases. CDR1 is MGHRA, CDR2 YSYEKL, per germline. The CDR3 contains 17 residues. In nucleotides, the CDR3 is TGCGCCAGCAGACGACAGGGGGGGAACGCGAACACCGGGGAGCTGTTTTTT. Its protein is CASRRQGGNANTGELFF.

This sequence joins TRBV5-6 and TRBJ1-1; D perhaps matches TRBD1 (5 bases). Germline assignment: CDR1 SGHDT and CDR2 YYEEEE. Trimming stripped 4 bases from V and 2 bases from J, with 21 bases between. There are 17 residues in the CDR3. The CDR3 nucleotides read TGTGCCAGCAGCCCCAGTAGCCGGAGGGGTGCCAACACTGAAGCTTTCTTT. Translation: CASSPSSRRGANTEAFF.

The rearrangement links TRBV18 to TRBJ1-5, with D perhaps matching TRBD1 (6 bases). The CDR3 sequence is 17 residues long. V was trimmed by 3 bases and J by 4 bases, leaving 19 bases between them. In germline, CDR1 is KGHSH, CDR2 LQKENI. CDR3 nucleotides: TGTGCCAGCTCACCCACAAAAACCCTAGACAGGAATCAGCCCCAGCATTTT. This codes for CASSPTKTLDRNQPQHF.

The chain uses TRBV2 and TRBJ2-3, with D hard to call. The CDR3 has 14 residues. The germline V gene has CDR1 SNHLY and CDR2 FYNNEI. Between the trimmed V and J ends, which lost 2 bases and 2 bases, there was a span of 8 bases. DNA of the CDR3: TGTGCCAGCAGTGAACTTAGCCCCACAGATACGCAGTATTTT. The encoded protein is CASSELSPTDTQYF.

This CDR3 reads CASSFNGWNTEAFF. CDR3 DNA sequence: TGTGCCAGCAGTTTCAACGGTTGGAACACTGAAGCTTTCTTT. The rearrangement joins TRBV27 to TRBJ1-1; unclear D gene. V was pared by 3 bases and J by 1 base, with 9 bases between. The germline CDR1 and CDR2 sequences are MNHEY and SMNVEV (reference sequence). The CDR3 is made up of 14 amino acids.

The chain has TRBV5-1 and TRBJ2-5, with 12 bases lining up with TRBD2. The CDR3 sequence is 17 residues long. V trimming: 0 bases; J trimming: 6 bases; junction bases outside the gene matches: 9. Germline-derived CDR1 and CDR2 are SGHRS and YFSETQ. Here the CDR3 DNA reads TGCGCCAGCAGCTTGGACGCTAGCGGGAGGGCCGGGAAGACCCAGTACTTC. It encodes CASSLDASGRAGKTQYF. Supplemented by reference TRBV5-1 and TRBJ2-5, the full variable domain reads KAGVTQTPRYLIKTRGQQVTLSCSPISGHRSVSWYQQTPGQGLQFLFEYFSETQRNKGNFPGRFSGRQFSNSRSEMNVSTLELGDSALYLCASSLDASGRAGKTQYFGPGTRLLVL.

The J gene is TRBJ1-1, the V gene TRBV5-1; D remains unclear. V lost 4 bases, J lost 0 bases, and 10 bases lay in between. Germline V lookup: CDR1 SGHRS, CDR2 YFSETQ. CDR3 length equals 14 residues. Written as DNA, the CDR3 is TGCGCCAGCAGCGTCCGAAGCTTGAACACTGAAGCTTTCTTT. It is translated as CASSVRSLNTEAFF.

The chain combines TRBV10-3 with TRBJ2-5; a possible D gene is TRBD2 (5 bases). V gave up 5 bases and J gave up 6 bases, with 16 bases separating them. Germline values: CDR1 ENHRY, CDR2 SYGVKD. This CDR3 comprises 14 residues. CDR3 in DNA: TGTGCCATCAGTTTCGGGGAGCATGGGAAGACCCAGTACTTC. Its protein is CAISFGEHGKTQYF.

The V call is TRBV4-1, the J call TRBJ2-3, with a tentative D call TRBD2 (7 bases). The germline V gene encodes CDR1 MGHRA and CDR2 YSYEKL. CDR3 length: 17 amino acids. V lost 0 bases, J lost 2 bases, and 15 bases lay in between. Written as DNA, the CDR3 is TGCGCCAGCAGCCAAGATCTAGGGGGGGCCTCCACAGATACGCAGTATTTT. Translating gives CASSQDLGGASTDTQYF.

The chain employs TRBV9 and TRBJ2-7; 9 bases are a match to TRBD1. The length of the CDR3 is 15 residues. Germline CDR1 SGDLS, CDR2 YYNGEE. The J segment lost 4 bases and the V segment lost 0 bases, leaving 5 bases of the junction unmatched. CDR3 region: CASSVAGQGSYEQYF. The CDR3 coding sequence is TGTGCCAGCAGCGTAGCTGGACAGGGGTCGTACGAGCAGTACTTC.

The V gene is TRBV27, the J gene TRBJ1-2; TRBD1 aligns across 9 bases. V lost 4 bases, J lost 3 bases, and 6 bases stayed unmatched. The CDR3 loop spans 15 amino acids. CDR1 is MNHEY, CDR2 SMNVEV, per germline (reference sequence). CDR3 protein: CASSSHRGQHYGYTF. The CDR3 DNA reads as TGTGCCAGCAGTTCCCACAGGGGGCAACACTATGGCTACACCTTC.